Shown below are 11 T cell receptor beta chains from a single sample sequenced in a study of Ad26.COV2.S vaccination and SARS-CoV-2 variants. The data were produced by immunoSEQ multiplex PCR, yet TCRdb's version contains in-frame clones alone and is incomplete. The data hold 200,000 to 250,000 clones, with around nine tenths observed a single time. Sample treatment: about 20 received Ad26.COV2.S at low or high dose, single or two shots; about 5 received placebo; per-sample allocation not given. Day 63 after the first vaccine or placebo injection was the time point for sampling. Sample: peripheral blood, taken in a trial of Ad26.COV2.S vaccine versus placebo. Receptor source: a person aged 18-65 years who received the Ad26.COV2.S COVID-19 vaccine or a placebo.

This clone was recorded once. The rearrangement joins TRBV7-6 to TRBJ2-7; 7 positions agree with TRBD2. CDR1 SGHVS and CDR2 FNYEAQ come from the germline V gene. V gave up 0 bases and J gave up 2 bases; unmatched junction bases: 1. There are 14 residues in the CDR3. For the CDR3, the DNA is TGTGCCAGCAGCTTAGCGGGAGGGCCCTACGAGCAGTACTTC. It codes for CASSLAGGPYEQYF.

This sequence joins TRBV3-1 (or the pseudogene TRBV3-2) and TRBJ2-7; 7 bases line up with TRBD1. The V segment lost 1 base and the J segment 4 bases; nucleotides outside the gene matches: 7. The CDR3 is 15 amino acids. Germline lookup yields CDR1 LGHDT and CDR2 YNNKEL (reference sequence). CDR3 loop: CASSQGTGQTYEQYF. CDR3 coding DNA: TGTGCCAGCAGCCAAGGGACAGGTCAAACGTACGAGCAGTACTTC.

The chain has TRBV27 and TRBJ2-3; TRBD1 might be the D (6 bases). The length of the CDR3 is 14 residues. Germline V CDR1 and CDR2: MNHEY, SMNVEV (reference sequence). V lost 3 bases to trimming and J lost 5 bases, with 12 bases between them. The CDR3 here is CASSFFQGGDTQYF. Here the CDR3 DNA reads TGTGCCAGCAGTTTTTTCCAAGGGGGAGATACGCAGTATTTT.

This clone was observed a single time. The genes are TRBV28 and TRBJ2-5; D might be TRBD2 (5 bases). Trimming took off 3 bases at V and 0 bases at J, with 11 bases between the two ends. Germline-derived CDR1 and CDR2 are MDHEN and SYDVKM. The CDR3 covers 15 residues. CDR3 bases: TGTGCCAGCAGTTTGATGGGAGTGTACCAAGAGACCCAGTACTTC. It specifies CASSLMGVYQETQYF.

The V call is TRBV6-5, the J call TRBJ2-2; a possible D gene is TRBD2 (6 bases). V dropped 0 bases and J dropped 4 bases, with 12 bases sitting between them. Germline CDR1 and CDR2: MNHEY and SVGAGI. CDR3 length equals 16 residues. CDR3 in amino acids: CASSYSPPGATGELFF. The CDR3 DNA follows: TGTGCCAGCAGTTACTCCCCACCGGGAGCCACCGGGGAGCTGTTTTTT.

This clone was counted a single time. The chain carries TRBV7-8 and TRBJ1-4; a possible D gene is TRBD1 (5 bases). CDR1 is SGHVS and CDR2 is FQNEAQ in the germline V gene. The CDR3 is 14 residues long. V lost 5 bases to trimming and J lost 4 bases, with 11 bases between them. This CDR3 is CASSPGRINEKLFF. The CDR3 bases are TGTGCCAGCAGCCCGGGACGGATTAATGAAAAACTGTTTTTT.

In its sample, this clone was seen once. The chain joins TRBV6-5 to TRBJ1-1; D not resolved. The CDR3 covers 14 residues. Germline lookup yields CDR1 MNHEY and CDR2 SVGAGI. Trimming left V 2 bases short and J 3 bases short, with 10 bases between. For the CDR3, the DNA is TGTGCCAGCAGTTACAAGGTGGGATACACTGAAGCTTTCTTT. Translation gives CASSYKVGYTEAFF.

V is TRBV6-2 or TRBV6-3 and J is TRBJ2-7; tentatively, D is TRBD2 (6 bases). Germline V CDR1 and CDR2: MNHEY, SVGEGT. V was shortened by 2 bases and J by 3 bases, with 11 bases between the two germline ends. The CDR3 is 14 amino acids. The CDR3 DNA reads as TGTGCCAGCAGTTACGGGGGGACGGTCTACGAGCAGTACTTC. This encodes CASSYGGTVYEQYF.

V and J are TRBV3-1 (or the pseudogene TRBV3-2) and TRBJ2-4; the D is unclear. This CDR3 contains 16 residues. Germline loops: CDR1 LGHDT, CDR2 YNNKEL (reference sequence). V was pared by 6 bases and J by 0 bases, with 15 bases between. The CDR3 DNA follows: TGTGCCAGCAGGGCTTCCTTGGAGATAGCCAAAAACATTCAGTACTTC. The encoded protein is CASRASLEIAKNIQYF.

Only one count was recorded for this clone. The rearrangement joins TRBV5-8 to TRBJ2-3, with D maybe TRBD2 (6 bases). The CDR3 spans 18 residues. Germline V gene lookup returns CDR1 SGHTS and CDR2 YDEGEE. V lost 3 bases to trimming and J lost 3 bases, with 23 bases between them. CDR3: CASSSGFVRRGKTDTQYF. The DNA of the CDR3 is TGTGCCAGCAGCTCGGGATTTGTGCGGAGGGGTAAGACAGATACGCAGTATTTT.

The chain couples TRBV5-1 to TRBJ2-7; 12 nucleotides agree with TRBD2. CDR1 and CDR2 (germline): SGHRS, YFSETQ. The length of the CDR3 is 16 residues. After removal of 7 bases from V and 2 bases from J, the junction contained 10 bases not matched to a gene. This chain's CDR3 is CASHLGSSGRAYEQYF. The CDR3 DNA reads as TGCGCCAGCCACCTAGGATCTAGCGGGAGGGCCTACGAGCAGTACTTC. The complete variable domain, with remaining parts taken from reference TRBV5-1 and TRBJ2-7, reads KAGVTQTPRYLIKTRGQQVTLSCSPISGHRSVSWYQQTPGQGLQFLFEYFSETQRNKGNFPGRFSGRQFSNSRSEMNVSTLELGDSALYLCASHLGSSGRAYEQYFGPGTRLTVT.